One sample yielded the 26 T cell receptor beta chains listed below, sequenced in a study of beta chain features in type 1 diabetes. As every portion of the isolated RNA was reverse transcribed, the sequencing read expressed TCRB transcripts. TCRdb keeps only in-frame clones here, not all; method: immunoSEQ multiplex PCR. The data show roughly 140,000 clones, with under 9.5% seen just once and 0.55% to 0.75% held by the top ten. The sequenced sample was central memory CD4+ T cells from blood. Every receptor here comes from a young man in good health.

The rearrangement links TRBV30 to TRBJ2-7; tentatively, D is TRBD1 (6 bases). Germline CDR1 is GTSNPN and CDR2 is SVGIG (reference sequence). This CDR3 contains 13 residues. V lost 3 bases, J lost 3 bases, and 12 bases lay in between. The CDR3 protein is CAWSPTGFYEQYF. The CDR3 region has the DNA TGTGCCTGGAGCCCAACAGGGTTCTACGAGCAGTACTTC.

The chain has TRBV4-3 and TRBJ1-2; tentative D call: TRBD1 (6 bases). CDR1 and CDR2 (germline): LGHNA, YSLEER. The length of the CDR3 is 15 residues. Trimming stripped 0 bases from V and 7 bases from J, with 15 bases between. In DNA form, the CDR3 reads TGCGCCAGCAGCCAAGATAGGGGGGGGCGGGGTGGCTACACCTTC. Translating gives CASSQDRGGRGGYTF.

The CDR3 protein is CASRKEQGYPEAFF. CDR3 nucleotides: TGTGCCAGCAGGAAAGAACAGGGGTATCCTGAAGCTTTCTTT. V usage is TRBV6-1 and J usage is TRBJ1-1; TRBD1 matches 7 bases. The CDR3 has 14 residues. Per the germline V gene, CDR1 is MNHNS and CDR2 is SASEGT. The J segment lost 6 bases and the V segment lost 6 bases, leaving 10 bases of the junction unmatched.

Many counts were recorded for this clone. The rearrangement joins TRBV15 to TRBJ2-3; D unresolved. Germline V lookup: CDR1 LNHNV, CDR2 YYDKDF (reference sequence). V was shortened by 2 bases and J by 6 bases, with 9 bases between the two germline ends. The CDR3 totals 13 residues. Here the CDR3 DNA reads TGTGCCACCAGCAGAACTCAGGTGGATACGCAGTATTTT. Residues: CATSRTQVDTQYF.

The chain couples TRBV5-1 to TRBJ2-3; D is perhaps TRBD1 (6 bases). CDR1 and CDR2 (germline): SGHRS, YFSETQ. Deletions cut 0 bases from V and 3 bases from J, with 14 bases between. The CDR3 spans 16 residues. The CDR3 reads CASSLENRVGTDTQYF. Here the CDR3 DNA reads TGCGCCAGCAGCTTGGAGAACAGGGTGGGGACAGATACGCAGTATTTT.

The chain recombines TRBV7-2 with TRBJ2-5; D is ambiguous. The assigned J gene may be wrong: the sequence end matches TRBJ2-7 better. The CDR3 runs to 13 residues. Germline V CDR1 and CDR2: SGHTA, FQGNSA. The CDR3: CASTSEAGYEQYF. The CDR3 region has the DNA TGTGCCAGCACCTCTGAAGCCGGGTACGAGCAGTACTTC.

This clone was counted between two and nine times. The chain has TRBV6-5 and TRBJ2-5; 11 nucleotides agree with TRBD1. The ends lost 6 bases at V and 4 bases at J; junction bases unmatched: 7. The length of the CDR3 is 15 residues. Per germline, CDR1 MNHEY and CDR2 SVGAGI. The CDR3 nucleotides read TGTGCCAGCAGCAGGACAGGGGGCGTAGGAGAGACCCAGTACTTC. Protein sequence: CASSRTGGVGETQYF.

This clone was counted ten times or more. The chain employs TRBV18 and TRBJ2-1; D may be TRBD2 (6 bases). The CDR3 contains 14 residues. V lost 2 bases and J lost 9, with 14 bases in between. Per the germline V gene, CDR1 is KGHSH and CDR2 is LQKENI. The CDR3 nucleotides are TGTGCCAGCTCACCAGCGACTAGAGCTCGTGAGCAGTTCTTC. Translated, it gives CASSPATRAREQFF.

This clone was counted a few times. The CDR3 reads CAKGRGLEDTQYF. Written as DNA, the CDR3 is TGTGCCAAGGGGCGGGGGCTTGAAGATACGCAGTATTTT. The chain joins TRBV30 to TRBJ2-3; D is possibly TRBD2 (7 bases). The CDR3 contains 13 residues. The germline V and J ends were trimmed by 8 bases and 5 bases, with 17 bases remaining between them. Germline CDR1 is GTSNPN and CDR2 is SVGIG (reference sequence).

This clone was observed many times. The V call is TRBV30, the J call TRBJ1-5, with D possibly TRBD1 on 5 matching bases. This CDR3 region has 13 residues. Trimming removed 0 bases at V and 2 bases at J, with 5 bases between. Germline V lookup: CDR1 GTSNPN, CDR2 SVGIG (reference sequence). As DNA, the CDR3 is TGTGCCTGGAGTGTACAGGGCAATCAGCCCCAGCATTTT. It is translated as CAWSVQGNQPQHF.

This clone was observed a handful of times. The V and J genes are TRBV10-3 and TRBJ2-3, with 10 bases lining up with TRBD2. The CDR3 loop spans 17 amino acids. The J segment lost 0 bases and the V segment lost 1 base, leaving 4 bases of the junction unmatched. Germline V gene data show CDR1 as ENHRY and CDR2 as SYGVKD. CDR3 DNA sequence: TGTGCCATCAGTGAGTACGGACTAGCGGCTAGCACAGATACGCAGTATTTT. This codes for CAISEYGLAASTDTQYF.

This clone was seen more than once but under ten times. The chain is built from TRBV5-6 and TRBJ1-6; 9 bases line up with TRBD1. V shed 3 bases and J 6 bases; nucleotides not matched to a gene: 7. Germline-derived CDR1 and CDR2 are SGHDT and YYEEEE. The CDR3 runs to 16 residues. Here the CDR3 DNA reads TGTGCCAGCAGCTCTCTGGGGACAGGGAGTAATTCACCCCTCCACTTT. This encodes CASSSLGTGSNSPLHF.

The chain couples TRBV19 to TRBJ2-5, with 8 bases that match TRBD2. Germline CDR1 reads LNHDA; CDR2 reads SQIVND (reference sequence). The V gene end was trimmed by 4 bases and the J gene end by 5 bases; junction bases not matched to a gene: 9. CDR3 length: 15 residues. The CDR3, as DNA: TGTGCCAGTAGTACCCCGGGAGGGCCGGGGGAGACCCAGTACTTC. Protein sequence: CASSTPGGPGETQYF.

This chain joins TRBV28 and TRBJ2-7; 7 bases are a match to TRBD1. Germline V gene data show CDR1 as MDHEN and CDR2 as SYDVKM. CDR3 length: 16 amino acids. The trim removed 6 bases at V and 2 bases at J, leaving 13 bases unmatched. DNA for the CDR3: TGTGCCAGCAGCCGAAGGCCCAGGGGGAATGCCTACGAGCAGTACTTC. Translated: CASSRRPRGNAYEQYF.

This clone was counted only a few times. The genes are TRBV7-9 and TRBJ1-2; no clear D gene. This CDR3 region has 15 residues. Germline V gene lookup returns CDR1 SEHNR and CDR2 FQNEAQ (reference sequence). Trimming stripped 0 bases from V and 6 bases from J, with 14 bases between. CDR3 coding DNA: TGTGCCAGCAGCTTAGCTTCGGACGGAGGAGATGGCTACACCTTC. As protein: CASSLASDGGDGYTF.

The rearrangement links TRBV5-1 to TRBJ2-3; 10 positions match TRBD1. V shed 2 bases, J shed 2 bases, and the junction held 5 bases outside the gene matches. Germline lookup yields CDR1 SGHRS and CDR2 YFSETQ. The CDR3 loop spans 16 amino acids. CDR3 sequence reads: CASSLMTGGVTDTQYF. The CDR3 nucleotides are TGCGCCAGCAGCTTAATGACAGGGGGCGTCACAGATACGCAGTATTTT.

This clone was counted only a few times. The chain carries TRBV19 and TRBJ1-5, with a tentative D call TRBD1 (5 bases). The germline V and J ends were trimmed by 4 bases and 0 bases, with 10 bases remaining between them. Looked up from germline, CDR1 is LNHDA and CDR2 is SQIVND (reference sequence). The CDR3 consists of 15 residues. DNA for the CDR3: TGTGCCAGTAGTACCTTGGACAATAGCAATCAGCCCCAGCATTTT. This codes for CASSTLDNSNQPQHF. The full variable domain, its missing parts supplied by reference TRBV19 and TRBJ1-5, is DGGITQSPKYLFRKEGQNVTLSCEQNLNHDAMYWYRQDPGQGLRLIYYSQIVNDFQKGDIAEGYSVSREKKESFPLTVTSAQKNPTAFYLCASSTLDNSNQPQHFGDGTRLSIL.

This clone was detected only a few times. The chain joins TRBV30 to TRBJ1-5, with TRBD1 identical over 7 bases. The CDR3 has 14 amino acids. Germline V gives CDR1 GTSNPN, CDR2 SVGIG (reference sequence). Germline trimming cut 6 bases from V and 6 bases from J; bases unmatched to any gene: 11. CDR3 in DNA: TGTGCCTGTAGTAAGGCAGGGGGGAGTCAGCCCCAGCATTTT. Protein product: CACSKAGGSQPQHF.

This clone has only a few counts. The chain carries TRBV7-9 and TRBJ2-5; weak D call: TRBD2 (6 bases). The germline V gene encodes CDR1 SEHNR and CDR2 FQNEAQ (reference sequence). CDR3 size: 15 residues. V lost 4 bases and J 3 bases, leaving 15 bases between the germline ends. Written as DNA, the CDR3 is TGTGCCAGCAGCTCCCGGGGGTCAGAGGAAGAGACCCAGTACTTC. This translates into CASSSRGSEEETQYF.

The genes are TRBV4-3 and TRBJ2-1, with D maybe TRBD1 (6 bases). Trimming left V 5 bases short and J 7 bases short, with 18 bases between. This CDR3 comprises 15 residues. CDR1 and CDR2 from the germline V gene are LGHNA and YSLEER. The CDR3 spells CASSFDQGLGNEQFF. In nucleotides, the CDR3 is TGCGCCAGCAGCTTCGACCAGGGGTTGGGTAATGAGCAGTTCTTC.

This CDR3 is CASSSTSGRADTQYF. The DNA for the CDR3 is TGTGCCAGCAGCTCGACTAGCGGGAGGGCAGATACGCAGTATTTT. The chain links TRBV7-2 to TRBJ2-3; 14 nucleotides line up with TRBD2. Trimming removed 4 bases from V and 4 bases from J; junction bases left unmatched: 1. Germline values: CDR1 SGHTA, CDR2 FQGNSA. The CDR3 consists of 15 residues.

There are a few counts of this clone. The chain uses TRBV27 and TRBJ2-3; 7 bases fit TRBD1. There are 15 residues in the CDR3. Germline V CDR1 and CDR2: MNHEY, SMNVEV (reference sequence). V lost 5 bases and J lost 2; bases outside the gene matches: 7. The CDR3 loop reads CASSTRQGPTDTQYF. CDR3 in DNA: TGTGCCAGCAGTACACGACAGGGACCCACAGATACGCAGTATTTT.

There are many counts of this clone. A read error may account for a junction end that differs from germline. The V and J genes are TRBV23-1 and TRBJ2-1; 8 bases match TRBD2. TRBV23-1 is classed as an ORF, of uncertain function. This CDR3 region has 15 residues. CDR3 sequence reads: CASSRGTRTYYEQFF. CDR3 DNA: TGCGCCAGCAGTCGAGGGACTAGAACCTACTATGAGCAGTTCTTC.

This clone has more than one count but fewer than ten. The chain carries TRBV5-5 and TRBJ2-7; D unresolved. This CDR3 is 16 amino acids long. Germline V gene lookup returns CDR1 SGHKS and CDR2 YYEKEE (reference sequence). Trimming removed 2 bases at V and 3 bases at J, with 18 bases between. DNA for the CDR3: TGTGCCAGCAGCTTCACCGGCGGTAGCATCCACTACGAGCAGTACTTC. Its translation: CASSFTGGSIHYEQYF. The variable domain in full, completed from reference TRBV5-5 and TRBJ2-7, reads DAGVTQSPTHLIKTRGQQVTLRCSPISGHKSVSWYQQVLGQGPQFIFQYYEKEERGRGNFPDRFSARQFPNYSSELNVNALLLGDSALYLCASSFTGGSIHYEQYFGPGTRLTVT.

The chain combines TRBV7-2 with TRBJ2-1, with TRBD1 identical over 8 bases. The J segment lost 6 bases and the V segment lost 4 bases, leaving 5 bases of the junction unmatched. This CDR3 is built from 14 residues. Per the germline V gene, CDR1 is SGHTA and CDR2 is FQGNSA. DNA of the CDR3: TGTGCCAGCAGCTCATCCAGGGGGCCCAATGAGCAGTTCTTC. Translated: CASSSSRGPNEQFF.

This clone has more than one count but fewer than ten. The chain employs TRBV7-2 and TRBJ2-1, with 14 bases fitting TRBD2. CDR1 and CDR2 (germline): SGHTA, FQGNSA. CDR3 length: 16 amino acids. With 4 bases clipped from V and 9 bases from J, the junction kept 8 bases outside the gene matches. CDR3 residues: CASSSNAGLAGGEQFF. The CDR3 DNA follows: TGTGCCAGCAGCTCAAACGCCGGACTAGCGGGAGGTGAGCAGTTCTTC. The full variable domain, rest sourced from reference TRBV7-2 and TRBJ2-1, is GAGVSQSPSNKVTEKGKDVELRCDPISGHTALYWYRQSLGQGLEFLIYFQGNSAPDKSGLPSDRFSAERTGGSVSTLTIQRTQQEDSAVYLCASSSNAGLAGGEQFFGPGTRLTVL.